This is a list of T cell receptor beta chains from one sample in a study of cytomegalovirus exposure and HLA in healthy donors. Here immunoSEQ multiplex PCR was the method, and the copy in TCRdb shows in-frame clones only, minus some. The sample carries under 200,000 clones, 65% to 90% recorded once. Material: PBMCs. The source is a woman aged 30 to 39 in good health and CMV-seronegative. CDR3s include the opening cysteine and the closing phenylalanine or tryptophan. Fields, in order: J gene, V gene, clone size, D gene, CDR3 DNA, CDR3 protein. The D gene is left open where the match is weak. A row's size may be missing; if present it is once, few, many or a size class.

>TRBJ2-5|TRBV6-1|-|-
TGTGCCAGCAGTGAAAATCGGGGGGCCCTGGAGACCCAGTACTTC
CASSENRGALETQYF
>TRBJ1-5|TRBV4-1|-|-
TGCGCCAGCAGCCAAGATTGGACACATCAGCCCCAGCATTTT
CASSQDWTHQPQHF
>TRBJ2-7|TRBV6-1|-|TRBD1
TGTGCCAGCAGTGTCACCTCAGGGACAGGGGGCCGAGGGGAGCAGTACTTC
CASSVTSGTGGRGEQYF
>TRBJ2-5|TRBV2|-|TRBD2
TGTGCCAGCAGTAGGACTAGCGGGGGGGCGGTAAGGGAGACCCAGTACTTC
CASSRTSGGAVRETQYF
>TRBJ2-7|TRBV13|-|-
TGTGCCAGCAGCTTAGGCGAGCGGAGTTCCTACGAGCAGTACTTC
CASSLGERSSYEQYF
>TRBJ2-7|TRBV28|-|TRBD1
TGTGCCAGCAGACCGTCACCGGGACAGGGTTTCTACGAGCAGTACTTC
CASRPSPGQGFYEQYF
>TRBJ2-3|TRBV7-9|once|-
TGTGCCAGCAGCTTAGTAGGAGGGGCAGATACGCAGTATTTT
CASSLVGGADTQYF
>TRBJ1-2|TRBV29-1|-|-
TGCAGCGCAACTCCGGGGGCTAACTATGGCTACACCTTC
CSATPGANYGYTF
>TRBJ2-1|TRBV5-6|-|-
TGTGCCAGCAGCTTGCCCAGGTCAAATTACAATGAGCAGTTCTTC
CASSLPRSNYNEQFF
>TRBJ1-6|TRBV2|-|TRBD1
TGTGCCAGCCGGGACAGCTGGAATTCACCCCTCCACTTT
CASRDSWNSPLHF
>TRBJ2-1|TRBV7-8|-|-
TGTGCCAGCAGCTTTTTTACGGGGGGCAACAATGAGCAGTTCTTC
CASSFFTGGNNEQFF
>TRBJ1-1|TRBV4-1|-|-
TGCGCCAGCAGCCTTAACCGGGTTAACACTGAAGCTTTCTTT
CASSLNRVNTEAFF
>TRBJ1-1|TRBV29-1|-|-
TGCAGCGTTACCTCGGTGGGACAGAACACTGAAGCTTTCTTT
CSVTSVGQNTEAFF
>TRBJ1-2|TRBV29-1|-|TRBD1
TGCAGCGTGACCCCGGGACAGGGTTTGGATGGCTACACCTTC
CSVTPGQGLDGYTF
>TRBJ2-1|TRBV6-5|-|-
TGTGCCAGCAAATCCGTTTCCTACAATGAGCAGTTCTTC
CASKSVSYNEQFF
>TRBJ2-3|TRBV7-9|few|TRBD1
TGTGCCAGCAGCTTAGGACGTAGGACAGGTTTGAGCACAGATACGCAGTATTTT
CASSLGRRTGLSTDTQYF
>TRBJ2-5|TRBV7-2|-|TRBD2
TGTGCCAGCAGCTCTAGCGGGGGGGCCTGGGAGACCCAGTACTTC
CASSSSGGAWETQYF
>TRBJ1-2|TRBV19|-|-
TGTGCCAGTAGTATACGCGTCTGGGGAGACGGCTACACCTTC
CASSIRVWGDGYTF
>TRBJ2-1|TRBV4-1|-|TRBD2
TGCGCCAGCAGCCAGGGACTAGCGGGAGAGTTCAATGAGCAGTTCTTC
CASSQGLAGEFNEQFF
>TRBJ2-7|TRBV5-1|-|TRBD2
TGCGCCAGCAGCTTAAAGACTAGCGGGGGCCCTCATTCTTACGAGCAGTACTTC
CASSLKTSGGPHSYEQYF
>TRBJ2-3|TRBV30|-|-
TGTGCCTGGAGGGATACCCGACTGACTAGCACAGATACGCAGTATTTT
CAWRDTRLTSTDTQYF
>TRBJ2-7|TRBV4-1|-|TRBD1
TGCGCCAGCAGCGGACGGACAGGGGGCTACGAGCAGTACTTC
CASSGRTGGYEQYF
>TRBJ1-3|TRBV2|-|-
TGTGCCAGCAGTGATCGATCTGAGCGCTCTGGAAACACCATATATTTT
CASSDRSERSGNTIYF
>TRBJ1-5|TRBV27|-|-
TGTGCCAGCAGTTTTATTGGCGGGCAGCCCCAGCATTTT
CASSFIGGQPQHF
>TRBJ2-7|TRBV7-2|-|TRBD2
TGTGCCAGCAGCTTAGGGGCTAGCGGGAGCTACGAGCAGTACTTC
CASSLGASGSYEQYF
>TRBJ2-2|TRBV7-3|-|-
TGTGCCAGCAGCTTAACGGCTTGGGGGGCCGGGGAGCTGTTTTTT
CASSLTAWGAGELFF
>TRBJ1-1|TRBV2|-|TRBD1
TGTGCCAGCAGTAGACAGGGTGGCGTGCCTGAAGCTTTCTTT
CASSRQGGVPEAFF
>TRBJ2-1|TRBV25-1|-|TRBD2
TGTGCCAGCCTATGGTCTGGCGGGGGACACAATGAGCAGTTCTTC
CASLWSGGGHNEQFF
>TRBJ2-5|TRBV6-1|once|TRBD2
TGTGCCAGCAGTGGTAGCGGGGTCCAAGAGACCCAGTACTTC
CASSGSGVQETQYF
>TRBJ1-2|TRBV28|-|-
TGTGCTGCAGGAGGTTTTAACTATGGCTACACCTTC
CAAGGFNYGYTF
>TRBJ2-5|TRBV5-1|-|TRBD1
TGCGCCAGCAGCCCTACAGGGGCAAGGGAGACCCAGTACTTC
CASSPTGARETQYF
>TRBJ1-4|TRBV9|-|-
TGTGCCAGCAGCGTAGACCCCGACAGAAAGAATGAAAAACTGTTTTTT
CASSVDPDRKNEKLFF
>TRBJ2-6|TRBV2|-|-
TGTGCCAGCAGTGAAACTCGGAGCTCTGGGGCCAACGTCCTGACTTTC
CASSETRSSGANVLTF
>TRBJ2-7|TRBV7-9|-|-
TGTGCCAGCAGCTTAGCGGGTTCGGGGAGGAACGAGCAGTACTTC
CASSLAGSGRNEQYF
>TRBJ2-7|TRBV19|-|-
TGTGCCAGTAGTAGAGGAGGGGTAGGCTACGAGCAGTACTTC
CASSRGGVGYEQYF
>TRBJ2-3|TRBV4-1|-|-
TGCGCCAGCAGCCAAGGTAGGGCGAGGCGGGGGCACACAGATACGCAGTATTTT
CASSQGRARRGHTDTQYF
>TRBJ2-1|TRBV30|-|TRBD1
TGTGCCTGGAATCAGCAATTACAGGGGGCACATGAGCAGTTCTTC
CAWNQQLQGAHEQFF
>TRBJ2-1|TRBV7-8|-|TRBD1
TGTGCCAGCAGTTGGGACAGGGATATGAATGAGCAGTTCTTC
CASSWDRDMNEQFF
>TRBJ2-5|TRBV28|-|TRBD2
TGTGCCAGCAGTTTAGCGGGGGTAAAGACCCAGTACTTC
CASSLAGVKTQYF
>TRBJ1-5|TRBV4-1|-|-
TGCGCCAGCAGCCAAGCCTCAAGAGATCAGCCCCAGCATTTT
CASSQASRDQPQHF
>TRBJ2-7|TRBV11-2|once|TRBD1
TGTGCCAGCAGCTTCCGGGACAGCTCCTACGAGCAGTACTTC
CASSFRDSSYEQYF
>TRBJ2-7|TRBV5-1|-|TRBD2
TGCGCCAGCAGCTTGGCCGGGACTAGGGGGTACGAGCAGTACTTC
CASSLAGTRGYEQYF
>TRBJ2-7|TRBV6-1|-|-
TGTGCCAGCAAGGGGGGGGGTACGGCGCAGTACTTC
CASKGGGTAQYF
>TRBJ2-1|TRBV2|-|TRBD2
TGTGCCAGCAGTGATCTGACTAGCGGTTACTACAATGAGCAGTTCTTC
CASSDLTSGYYNEQFF
>TRBJ2-3|TRBV10-2|-|TRBD1
TGCGCCAGCAGAGGACAGGGGCCAGATACGCAGTATTTT
CASRGQGPDTQYF
>TRBJ2-5|TRBV11-2|-|-
TGTGCCAGCACCCCAGGTCGCTTCCGAACGGAGACCCAGTACTTC
CASTPGRFRTETQYF
>TRBJ1-2|TRBV6-6|-|-
TGTGCCAGCAGCATTGACTATGGCTACACCTTC
CASSIDYGYTF
>TRBJ1-3|TRBV7-9|-|-
TGTGCCAGCAGCTTATCAACCACTGGGGACATATTT
CASSLSTTGDIF
>TRBJ2-7|TRBV7-2|-|-
TGTGCCAGCAGCCGGAGCACCCGACAGGAGCTTTCTCACTTC
CASSRSTRQELSHF
>TRBJ1-1|TRBV5-1|once|-
TGCGCCAGCAGCTTGACCGGGACACAGAACACTGAAGCTTTCTTT
CASSLTGTQNTEAFF
>TRBJ2-4|TRBV7-8|-|-
TGTGCCAGCAGCCCCGGTACAGCCAAAAACATTCAGTACTTC
CASSPGTAKNIQYF
>TRBJ2-3|TRBV7-2|-|TRBD2
TGTGCCAGCAGCTGGGGGAGGGAGCGGGGGCTTACAGATACGCAGTATTTT
CASSWGRERGLTDTQYF
>TRBJ1-1|TRBV6-1|-|TRBD1
TGTGCCAGCAGGGGACAGCGATTACACACTGAAGCTTTCTTT
CASRGQRLHTEAFF